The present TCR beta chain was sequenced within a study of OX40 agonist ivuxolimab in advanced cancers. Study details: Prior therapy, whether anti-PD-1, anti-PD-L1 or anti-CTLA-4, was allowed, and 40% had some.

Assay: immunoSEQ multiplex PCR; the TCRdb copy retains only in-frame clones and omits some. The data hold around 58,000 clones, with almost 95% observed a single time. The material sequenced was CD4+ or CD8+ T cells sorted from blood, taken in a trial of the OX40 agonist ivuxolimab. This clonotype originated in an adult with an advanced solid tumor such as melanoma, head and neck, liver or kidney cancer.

The DNA for the CDR3 is TGTGCCAGTAGTATTGGGACAGGGGGCCTCTACGAGCAGTACTTC. Its protein product is CASSIGTGGLYEQYF. This chain uses TRBV19 with TRBJ2-7, with 12 bases identical to TRBD1. CDR1 is LNHDA and CDR2 is SQIVND in the germline V gene (reference sequence). The CDR3 length is 15 residues. With V trimmed by 3 bases and J by 3 bases, 3 bases remained unmatched. Full variable domain (rest looked up from reference TRBV19 and TRBJ2-7): DGGITQSPKYLFRKEGQNVTLSCEQNLNHDAMYWYRQDPGQGLRLIYYSQIVNDFQKGDIAEGYSVSREKKESFPLTVTSAQKNPTAFYLCASSIGTGGLYEQYFGPGTRLTVT.